Presented here are 4 T cell receptor beta chains from one specimen sequenced in a study of T-cell memory formation after mild COVID-19. Each CDR3 protein is one row after TCRdb ran MiXCR on the 5' RACE reads. Of 400,000 or so distinct CDR3 sequences in the sample, approximately 20% were seen once. The sequenced sample consisted of PBMCs or a T cell subset sorted from them (not recorded which). These receptors all stem from an adult woman who had mild COVID-19 (a few samples of this study predate the infection). Cell type and time point are not known.

The rearrangement joins TRBV3-1 to TRBJ1-2, with a tentative D call TRBD1 (5 bases). There are 12 residues in the CDR3. Germline-derived CDR1 and CDR2 are LGHDT and YNNKEL (reference sequence). V was cut by 3 bases and J by 12 bases, with 14 bases left in between. The CDR3: CASSQQGRRNTF. CDR3 nucleotides: TGTGCCAGCAGCCAGCAGGGACGAAGGAACACCTTC.

This clonotype has more than one count but fewer than ten. V usage is TRBV29-1 and J usage is TRBJ2-1, with D maybe TRBD2 (5 bases). The CDR3 runs to 13 residues. The V gene lost 7 bases and the J gene lost 4 bases, with 14 bases spanning the gap. Germline assignment: CDR1 SQVTM and CDR2 ANQGSEA. The CDR3 DNA is TGCAGCGCAGGACTCCCGGATTACAATGAGCAGTTCTTC. It codes for CSAGLPDYNEQFF.

This clonotype came up a few times. The rearrangement links TRBV15 to TRBJ2-1, with D possibly TRBD2 on 6 matching bases. The CDR3 has 18 amino acids. The germline gives CDR1 LNHNV, CDR2 YYDKDF (reference sequence). Trimming left V 3 bases short and J 4 bases short, with 22 bases between. The CDR3 DNA reads as TGTGCCACCAGCAGTCACTCCCCTGGGTTAGGAGGGTACAATGAGCAGTTCTTC. This gives the protein CATSSHSPGLGGYNEQFF. Drawing the rest from reference TRBV15 and TRBJ2-1, the complete variable domain is DAMVIQNPRYQVTQFGKPVTLSCSQTLNHNVMYWYQQKSSQAPKLLFHYYDKDFNNEADTPDNFQSRRPNTSFCFLDIRSPGLGDTAMYLCATSSHSPGLGGYNEQFFGPGTRLTVL.

This clonotype occurred a few times. This chain uses TRBV18 with TRBJ2-7, with 9 nucleotides matching TRBD1. The CDR3 spans 16 residues. J gave up 6 bases and V 5 bases, and 14 bases lay outside the gene matches. The germline V gene has CDR1 KGHSH and CDR2 LQKENI. CDR3 in amino acids: CASSSGTGYYLGEQYF. In nucleotides, the CDR3 is TGTGCCAGCTCATCGGGGACAGGGTATTACCTCGGCGAGCAGTACTTC.